Listed below are T cell receptor beta chains from one sample, sequenced in a study of cytomegalovirus exposure and HLA in healthy donors. The assay was immunoSEQ multiplex PCR, and TCRdb's table has in-frame clones only and misses some. In the table there are around 90,000 clones, approximately 89% of which are singletons. The sequenced sample consisted of PBMCs. These TCRs come from a man aged 30-40 years in good health and CMV-seropositive. The CDR3 runs from the conserved cysteine through the conserved F or W. The order of the fields is J gene, V gene, clone size, D gene, CDR3 protein, CDR3 DNA. A D gene is named only where the DNA matches it firmly. The listing skips clone size in some rows; elsewhere it reads once, few, many or a size class.

J gene: TRBJ2-1
V gene: TRBV28
clone size: .
D gene: TRBD1
CDR3 protein: CASSGTGGGHEQFF
CDR3 DNA: TGTGCCAGCAGCGGGACAGGGGGAGGGCATGAGCAGTTCTTC

J gene: TRBJ1-2
V gene: TRBV10-2
clone size: .
D gene: TRBD1
CDR3 protein: CASSEWGQGNYGYTF
CDR3 DNA: TGCGCCAGCAGTGAGTGGGGACAGGGAAACTATGGCTACACCTTC

J gene: TRBJ2-3
V gene: TRBV7-3
clone size: .
D gene: .
CDR3 protein: CASSRRPDSKGDTQYF
CDR3 DNA: TGTGCCAGCAGCCGACGACCGGACAGCAAAGGCGATACGCAGTATTTT

J gene: TRBJ1-5
V gene: TRBV19
clone size: .
D gene: TRBD1
CDR3 protein: CASSIDRGRTGAVYQPQHF
CDR3 DNA: TGTGCCAGTAGTATAGATCGGGGAAGAACAGGGGCCGTTTATCAGCCCCAGCATTTT

J gene: TRBJ2-7
V gene: TRBV6-1
clone size: .
D gene: .
CDR3 protein: CASSELRQFDYEQYF
CDR3 DNA: TGTGCCAGCAGTGAACTGAGACAGTTTGACTACGAGCAGTACTTC

J gene: TRBJ2-1
V gene: TRBV6-5
clone size: .
D gene: .
CDR3 protein: CASSYTGLTDYNEQFF
CDR3 DNA: TGTGCCAGCAGTTACACGGGACTCACGGACTACAATGAGCAGTTCTTC

J gene: TRBJ2-7
V gene: TRBV19
clone size: .
D gene: TRBD1
CDR3 protein: CASSPRDRLYEQYF
CDR3 DNA: TGTGCCAGTAGCCCCCGGGACAGGCTCTACGAGCAGTACTTC

J gene: TRBJ1-5
V gene: TRBV27
clone size: .
D gene: TRBD1
CDR3 protein: CASRLQGASNQPQHF
CDR3 DNA: TGTGCCAGCAGACTACAGGGGGCTAGTAATCAGCCCCAGCATTTT

J gene: TRBJ2-2
V gene: TRBV5-4
clone size: .
D gene: TRBD2
CDR3 protein: CASSSGGGIRAGAGELFF
CDR3 DNA: TGTGCCAGCAGCTCGGGCGGGGGGATACGGGCGGGAGCCGGGGAGCTGTTTTTT

J gene: TRBJ2-3
V gene: TRBV5-1
clone size: few
D gene: .
CDR3 protein: CASSLNYVSTDTQYF
CDR3 DNA: TGCGCCAGCAGCTTGAATTATGTTAGCACAGATACGCAGTATTTT

J gene: TRBJ2-1
V gene: TRBV11-2
clone size: .
D gene: TRBD1
CDR3 protein: CASSLDWTGGIHEQFF
CDR3 DNA: TGTGCCAGCAGCTTAGATTGGACAGGGGGCATCCATGAGCAGTTCTTC

J gene: TRBJ2-7
V gene: TRBV5-1
clone size: .
D gene: TRBD1
CDR3 protein: CASSISGTGGYEQYF
CDR3 DNA: TGCGCCAGCAGCATATCCGGGACAGGGGGCTACGAGCAGTACTTC

J gene: TRBJ2-7
V gene: TRBV6-6
clone size: once
D gene: .
CDR3 protein: CASSYWGRAGDEQYF
CDR3 DNA: TGTGCCAGCAGTTACTGGGGGCGCGCCGGGGACGAGCAGTACTTC

J gene: TRBJ2-7
V gene: TRBV6-6
clone size: .
D gene: .
CDR3 protein: CASTYSAEAYEQYF
CDR3 DNA: TGTGCCAGCACCTACTCGGCCGAGGCCTACGAGCAGTACTTC

J gene: TRBJ2-4
V gene: TRBV5-1
clone size: few
D gene: .
CDR3 protein: CASSLVAGRGNIQYF
CDR3 DNA: TGCGCCAGCAGCTTGGTCGCGGGGCGGGGAAACATTCAGTACTTC

J gene: TRBJ2-5
V gene: TRBV4-1
clone size: .
D gene: .
CDR3 protein: CASRGPPLQETQYF
CDR3 DNA: TGCGCCAGCCGCGGCCCCCCCCTCCAAGAGACCCAGTACTTC

J gene: TRBJ1-4
V gene: TRBV27
clone size: .
D gene: .
CDR3 protein: CASTPPSFDTIKQDPPGKLFF
CDR3 DNA: TGTGCCAGCACCCCTCCCTCATTCGACACCATCAAACAGGACCCACCAGGCAAACTGTTTTTT

J gene: TRBJ2-1
V gene: TRBV19
clone size: .
D gene: .
CDR3 protein: CASSIGTPTYNEQFF
CDR3 DNA: TGTGCCAGTAGTATAGGGACACCAACTTACAATGAGCAGTTCTTC

J gene: TRBJ2-2
V gene: TRBV6-1
clone size: few
D gene: TRBD2
CDR3 protein: CASSTSEDTGELFF
CDR3 DNA: TGTGCCAGCAGTACTAGCGAGGACACCGGGGAGCTGTTTTTT

J gene: TRBJ2-7
V gene: TRBV5-4
clone size: .
D gene: .
CDR3 protein: CASSLGGGYEQYF
CDR3 DNA: TGTGCCAGCAGCTTGGGGGGAGGCTACGAGCAGTACTTC

J gene: TRBJ1-5
V gene: TRBV7-2
clone size: .
D gene: .
CDR3 protein: CASSRQGNQPQHF
CDR3 DNA: TGTGCCAGCAGCCGACAGGGCAATCAGCCCCAGCATTTT

J gene: TRBJ2-3
V gene: TRBV29-1
clone size: once
D gene: TRBD2
CDR3 protein: CSVGTSGSTDTQYF
CDR3 DNA: TGCAGCGTTGGGACTAGCGGTAGCACAGATACGCAGTATTTT

J gene: TRBJ1-1
V gene: TRBV27
clone size: .
D gene: .
CDR3 protein: CASSLSQGRDTEAFF
CDR3 DNA: TGTGCCAGCAGTTTATCGCAGGGTAGGGACACTGAAGCTTTCTTT

J gene: TRBJ2-5
V gene: TRBV7-9
clone size: .
D gene: .
CDR3 protein: CASSLGKPQYF
CDR3 DNA: TGTGCCAGCAGCTTAGGAAAGCCCCAGTACTTC

J gene: TRBJ2-1
V gene: TRBV27
clone size: .
D gene: TRBD1
CDR3 protein: CASGDTGAGEQFF
CDR3 DNA: TGTGCCAGCGGAGACACAGGGGCCGGAGAGCAGTTCTTC

J gene: TRBJ2-1
V gene: TRBV19
clone size: .
D gene: TRBD2
CDR3 protein: CASSWVSGSSYNEQFF
CDR3 DNA: TGTGCCAGTAGTTGGGTTAGCGGGAGTTCCTACAATGAGCAGTTCTTC

J gene: TRBJ1-2
V gene: TRBV6-4
clone size: .
D gene: .
CDR3 protein: CASSDSTRDYGYTF
CDR3 DNA: TGTGCCAGCAGTGACTCGACCAGGGACTATGGCTACACCTTC

J gene: TRBJ1-6
V gene: TRBV5-6
clone size: .
D gene: .
CDR3 protein: CASSGTFVTSPLHF
CDR3 DNA: TGTGCCAGCAGTGGGACTTTTGTAACTTCACCCCTCCACTTT

J gene: TRBJ1-2
V gene: TRBV19
clone size: .
D gene: .
CDR3 protein: CASKSGTIGYTF
CDR3 DNA: TGTGCCAGTAAAAGCGGGACGATTGGCTACACCTTC

J gene: TRBJ2-3
V gene: TRBV4-1
clone size: .
D gene: .
CDR3 protein: CASSPQVSGRANTDTQYF
CDR3 DNA: TGCGCCAGCAGCCCCCAAGTGTCGGGCAGGGCGAACACAGATACGCAGTATTTT

J gene: TRBJ2-2
V gene: TRBV5-6
clone size: .
D gene: TRBD1
CDR3 protein: CASSSIPGQGDTGELFF
CDR3 DNA: TGTGCCAGCAGTTCTATTCCGGGACAGGGGGACACCGGGGAGCTGTTTTTT

J gene: TRBJ2-1
V gene: TRBV5-1
clone size: once
D gene: TRBD2
CDR3 protein: CASSWSPGLAGVEQFF
CDR3 DNA: TGCGCCAGCAGCTGGAGTCCGGGACTAGCGGGAGTCGAGCAGTTCTTC

J gene: TRBJ1-1
V gene: TRBV2
clone size: .
D gene: .
CDR3 protein: CASVLWGDTEAFF
CDR3 DNA: TGTGCCAGCGTTCTGTGGGGCGACACTGAAGCTTTCTTT

J gene: TRBJ1-1
V gene: TRBV2
clone size: .
D gene: .
CDR3 protein: CASTSDRPGAEAFF
CDR3 DNA: TGTGCCAGCACTTCAGACAGGCCTGGGGCTGAAGCTTTCTTT

J gene: TRBJ2-7
V gene: TRBV4-1
clone size: .
D gene: TRBD1
CDR3 protein: CASSQDGQGRTVQYF
CDR3 DNA: TGCGCCAGCAGCCAAGACGGACAGGGGCGCACGGTGCAGTACTTC

J gene: TRBJ2-7
V gene: TRBV7-9
clone size: .
D gene: .
CDR3 protein: CASKPREGGAVQYF
CDR3 DNA: TGTGCCAGCAAGCCCCGTGAAGGGGGGGCGGTGCAGTACTTC

J gene: TRBJ2-1
V gene: TRBV19
clone size: .
D gene: TRBD2
CDR3 protein: CASTPRPTSPRMRNEQFF
CDR3 DNA: TGTGCCAGTACCCCCCGCCCGACTAGCCCTCGAATGAGGAATGAGCAGTTCTTC

J gene: TRBJ1-2
V gene: TRBV5-3
clone size: .
D gene: TRBD1
CDR3 protein: CARSATGGDGYTF
CDR3 DNA: TGTGCCAGAAGCGCGACAGGGGGCGACGGCTACACCTTC

J gene: TRBJ2-3
V gene: TRBV2
clone size: .
D gene: TRBD2
CDR3 protein: CASSEAASGSTDTQYF
CDR3 DNA: TGTGCCAGCAGTGAAGCGGCTAGCGGTTCCACAGATACGCAGTATTTT